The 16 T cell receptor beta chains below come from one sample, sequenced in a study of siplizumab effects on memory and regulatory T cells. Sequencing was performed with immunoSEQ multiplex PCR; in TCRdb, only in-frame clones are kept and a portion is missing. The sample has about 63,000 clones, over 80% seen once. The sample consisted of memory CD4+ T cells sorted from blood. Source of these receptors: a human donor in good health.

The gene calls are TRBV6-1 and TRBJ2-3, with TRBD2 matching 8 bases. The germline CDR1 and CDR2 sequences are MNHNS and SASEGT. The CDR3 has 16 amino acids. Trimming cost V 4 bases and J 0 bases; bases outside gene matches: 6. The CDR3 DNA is TGTGCCAGCAGTGCCGGTAGCGGGGATAGCACAGATACGCAGTATTTT. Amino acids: CASSAGSGDSTDTQYF.

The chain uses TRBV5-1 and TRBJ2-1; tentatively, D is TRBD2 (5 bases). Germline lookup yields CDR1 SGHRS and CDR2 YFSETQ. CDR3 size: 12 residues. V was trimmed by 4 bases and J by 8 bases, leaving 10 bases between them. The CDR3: CASSVEVHEQFF. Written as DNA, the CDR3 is TGCGCCAGCAGCGTGGAGGTCCATGAGCAGTTCTTC.

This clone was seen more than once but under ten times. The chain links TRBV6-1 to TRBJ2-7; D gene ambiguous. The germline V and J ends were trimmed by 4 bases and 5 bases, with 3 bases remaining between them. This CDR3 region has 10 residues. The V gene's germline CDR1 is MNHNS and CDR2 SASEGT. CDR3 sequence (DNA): TGTGCCAGCAGTGTTCACGAGCAGTACTTC. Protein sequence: CASSVHEQYF.

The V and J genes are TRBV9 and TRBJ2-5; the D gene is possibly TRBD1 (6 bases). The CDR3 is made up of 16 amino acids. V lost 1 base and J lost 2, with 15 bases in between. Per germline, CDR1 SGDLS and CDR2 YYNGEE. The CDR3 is CASSVIRAGVQETQYF. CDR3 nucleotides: TGTGCCAGCAGCGTAATCCGGGCAGGGGTACAAGAGACCCAGTACTTC.

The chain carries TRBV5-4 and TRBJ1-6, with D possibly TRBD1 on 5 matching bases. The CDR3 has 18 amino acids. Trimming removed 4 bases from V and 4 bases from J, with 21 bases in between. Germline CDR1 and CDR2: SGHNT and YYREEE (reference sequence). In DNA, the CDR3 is TGTGCCAGCAGCAAGGGACTGCGTACCGTTACTTATAATTCACCCCTCCACTTT. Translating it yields CASSKGLRTVTYNSPLHF.

CDR3 in amino acids: CASSARTGSHTEAFF. CDR3 DNA sequence: TGTGCCAGCAGTGCTCGGACAGGGAGTCACACTGAAGCTTTCTTT. The gene calls are TRBV7-3 and TRBJ1-1, with TRBD1 matching 8 bases. Germline loops: CDR1 SGHTA, CDR2 FQGTGA. The junction had 9 bases not matched to a gene; V was cut back by 6 bases and J by 3 bases. This CDR3 is 15 amino acids long.

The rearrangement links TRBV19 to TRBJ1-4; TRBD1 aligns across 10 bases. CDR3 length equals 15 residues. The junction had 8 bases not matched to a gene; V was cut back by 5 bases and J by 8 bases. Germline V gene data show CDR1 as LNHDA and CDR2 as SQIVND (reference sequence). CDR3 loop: CASSHRGTGEEKLFF. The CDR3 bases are TGTGCCAGTAGTCATCGGGGGACAGGGGAGGAAAAACTGTTTTTT.

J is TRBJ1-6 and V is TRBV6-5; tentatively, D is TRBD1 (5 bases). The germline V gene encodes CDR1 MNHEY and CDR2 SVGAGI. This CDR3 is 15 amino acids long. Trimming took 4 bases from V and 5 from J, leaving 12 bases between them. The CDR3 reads CASSWFRDHNSPLHF. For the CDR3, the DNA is TGTGCCAGCAGTTGGTTCAGGGACCATAATTCACCCCTCCACTTT.

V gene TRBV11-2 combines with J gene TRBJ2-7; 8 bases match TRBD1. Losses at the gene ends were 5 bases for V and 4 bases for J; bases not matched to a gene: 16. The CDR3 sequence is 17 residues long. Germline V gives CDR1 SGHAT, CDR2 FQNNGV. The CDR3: CASSPPPGTGRTYEQYF. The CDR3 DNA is TGTGCCAGCAGCCCACCCCCGGGGACAGGCAGGACATACGAGCAGTACTTC.

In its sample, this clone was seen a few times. For the CDR3, the DNA is TGCAGCGTTGAAGATTCTTACGGCACTGAAGCTTTCTTT. Protein product: CSVEDSYGTEAFF. J is TRBJ1-1 and V is TRBV29-1; D gene uncertain. Germline V lookup: CDR1 SQVTM, CDR2 ANQGSEA. Deletions cut 0 bases from V and 4 bases from J, with 9 bases between. The CDR3 is 13 amino acids.

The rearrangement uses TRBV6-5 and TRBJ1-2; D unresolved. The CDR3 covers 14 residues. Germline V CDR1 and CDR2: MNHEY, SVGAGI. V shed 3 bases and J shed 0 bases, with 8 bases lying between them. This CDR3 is CASSYNRANYGYTF. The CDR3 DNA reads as TGTGCCAGCAGTTATAACAGAGCTAACTATGGCTACACCTTC.

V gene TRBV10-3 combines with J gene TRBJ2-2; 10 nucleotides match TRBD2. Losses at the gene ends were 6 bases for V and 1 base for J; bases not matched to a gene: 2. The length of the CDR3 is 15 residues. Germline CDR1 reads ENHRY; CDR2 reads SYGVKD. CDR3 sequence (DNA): TGTGCCATCAGCATAGCGGGAGGGAACACCGGGGAGCTGTTTTTT. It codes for CAISIAGGNTGELFF.

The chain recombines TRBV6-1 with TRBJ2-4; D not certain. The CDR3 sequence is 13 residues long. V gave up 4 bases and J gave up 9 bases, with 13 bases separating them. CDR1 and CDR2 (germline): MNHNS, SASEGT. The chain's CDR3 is CASSALEFGIQYF. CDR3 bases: TGTGCCAGCAGTGCTCTAGAGTTCGGCATTCAGTACTTC.

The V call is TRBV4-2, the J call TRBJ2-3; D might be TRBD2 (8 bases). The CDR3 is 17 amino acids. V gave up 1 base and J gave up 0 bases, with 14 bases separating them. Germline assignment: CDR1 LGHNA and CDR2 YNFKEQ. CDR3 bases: TGTGCCAGCAGCCAAGGGGACAGCGGGGGTAGCACAGATACGCAGTATTTT. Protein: CASSQGDSGGSTDTQYF.

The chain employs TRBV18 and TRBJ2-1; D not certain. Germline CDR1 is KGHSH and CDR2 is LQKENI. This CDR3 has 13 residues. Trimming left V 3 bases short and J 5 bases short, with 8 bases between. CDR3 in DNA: TGTGCCAGCTCACCCGGTCGGGACAATGAGCAGTTCTTC. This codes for CASSPGRDNEQFF.

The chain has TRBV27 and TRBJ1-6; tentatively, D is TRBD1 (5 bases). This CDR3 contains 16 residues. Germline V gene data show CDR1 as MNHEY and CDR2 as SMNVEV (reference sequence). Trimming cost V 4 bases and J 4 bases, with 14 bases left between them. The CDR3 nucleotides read TGTGCCAGCAGTTCACAAGGACGGACATATAATTCACCCCTCCACTTT. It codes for CASSSQGRTYNSPLHF.